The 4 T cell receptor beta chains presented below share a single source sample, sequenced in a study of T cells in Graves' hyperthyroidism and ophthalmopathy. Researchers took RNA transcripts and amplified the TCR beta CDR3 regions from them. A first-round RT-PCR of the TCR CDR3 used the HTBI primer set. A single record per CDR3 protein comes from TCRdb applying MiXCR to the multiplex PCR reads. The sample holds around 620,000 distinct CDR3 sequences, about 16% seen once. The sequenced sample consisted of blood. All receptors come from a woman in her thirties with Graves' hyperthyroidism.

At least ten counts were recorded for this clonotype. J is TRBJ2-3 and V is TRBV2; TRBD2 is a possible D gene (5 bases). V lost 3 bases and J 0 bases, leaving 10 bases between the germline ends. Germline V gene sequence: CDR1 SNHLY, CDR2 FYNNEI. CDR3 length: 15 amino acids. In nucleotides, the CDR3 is TGTGCCAGCAGTGATCCCGGGAAGAGCACAGATACGCAGTATTTT. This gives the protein CASSDPGKSTDTQYF.

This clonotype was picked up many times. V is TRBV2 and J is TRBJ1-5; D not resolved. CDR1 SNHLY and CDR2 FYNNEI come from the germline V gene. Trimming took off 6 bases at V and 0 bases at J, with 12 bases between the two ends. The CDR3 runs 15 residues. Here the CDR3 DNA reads TGTGCCAGCAGGTCGGACGGGCGTAGCAATCAGCCCCAGCATTTT. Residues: CASRSDGRSNQPQHF.

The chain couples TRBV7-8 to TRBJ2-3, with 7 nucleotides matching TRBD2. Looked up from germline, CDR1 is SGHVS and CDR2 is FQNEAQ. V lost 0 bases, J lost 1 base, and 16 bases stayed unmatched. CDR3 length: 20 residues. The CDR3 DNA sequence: TGTGCCAGCAGCTTAGCGACTAGCTGGGGCCCGGCCGAGGGCACAGATACGCAGTATTTT. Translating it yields CASSLATSWGPAEGTDTQYF.

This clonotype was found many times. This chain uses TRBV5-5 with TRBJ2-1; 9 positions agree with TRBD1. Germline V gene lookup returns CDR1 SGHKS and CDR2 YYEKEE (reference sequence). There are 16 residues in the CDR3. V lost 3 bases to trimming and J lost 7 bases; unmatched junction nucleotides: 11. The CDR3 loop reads CASSSQPRDRVNEQFF. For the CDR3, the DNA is TGTGCCAGCAGCTCACAGCCTCGGGACAGGGTAAATGAGCAGTTCTTC.